The text below deals with one T cell receptor (beta chain). Participant ages covered roughly 18 to 90 years across about two dozen US areas. Before being deemed recovered, Cohort 3 donors had two negative PCRs, clearance, or symptom resolution. The CDR3 length is 16 residues. V shed 1 base and J shed 4 bases, with 16 bases lying between them. Germline V gene lookup returns CDR1 KGHSH and CDR2 LQKENI. These data originate in a study of blood T cell repertoires in COVID-19. In the study's own analysis: Nucleated cell number was recorded as an estimate derived from reference gene primer amplification. Produced via immunoSEQ multiplex PCR; TCRdb's table is partial and in-frame only. V, J and clone size are taken as reported in that table, and D and trimming were inferred from the DNA itself. The table has about 330,000 clones, about 92% seen once.

Sequenced sample: PBMCs or T cells enriched from blood (not recorded which). This rearrangement joins TRBV18 to TRBJ1-1; D is unclear. The TCR originated in a woman younger than 45 who had recovered from COVID-19. CDR3 protein: CASSPRTPGVGTEAFF. In DNA, the CDR3 is TGTGCCAGCTCACCACGGACCCCCGGGGTCGGCACTGAAGCTTTCTTT.